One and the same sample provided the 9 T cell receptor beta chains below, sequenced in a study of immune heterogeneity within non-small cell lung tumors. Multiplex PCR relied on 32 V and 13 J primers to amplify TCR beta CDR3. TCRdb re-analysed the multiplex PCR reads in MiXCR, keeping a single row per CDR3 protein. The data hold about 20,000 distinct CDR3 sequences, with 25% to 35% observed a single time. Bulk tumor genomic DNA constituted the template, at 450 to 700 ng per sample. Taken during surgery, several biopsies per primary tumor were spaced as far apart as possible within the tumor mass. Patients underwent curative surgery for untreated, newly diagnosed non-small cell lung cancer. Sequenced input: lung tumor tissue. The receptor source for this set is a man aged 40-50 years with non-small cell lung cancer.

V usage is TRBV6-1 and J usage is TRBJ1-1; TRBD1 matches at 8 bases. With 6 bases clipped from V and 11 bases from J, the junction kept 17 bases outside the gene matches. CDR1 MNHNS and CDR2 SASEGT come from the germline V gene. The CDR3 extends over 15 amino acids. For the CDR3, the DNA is TGTGCCAGCAGCCGATACCGGGACAGGATCTTTTCGGCTTTCTTT. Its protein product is CASSRYRDRIFSAFF.

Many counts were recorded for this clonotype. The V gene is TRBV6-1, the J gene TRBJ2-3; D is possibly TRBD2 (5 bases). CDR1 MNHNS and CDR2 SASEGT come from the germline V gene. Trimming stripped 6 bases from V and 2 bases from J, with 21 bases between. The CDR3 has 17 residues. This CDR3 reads CASSRGSIDPFTDTQYF. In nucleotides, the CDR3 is TGTGCCAGCAGCCGGGGTTCCATCGATCCATTCACAGATACGCAGTATTTT.

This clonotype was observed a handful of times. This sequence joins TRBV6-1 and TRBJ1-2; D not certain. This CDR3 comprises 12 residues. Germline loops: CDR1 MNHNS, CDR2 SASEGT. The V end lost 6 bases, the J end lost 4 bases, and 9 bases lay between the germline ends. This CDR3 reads CASRVKGYGYTF. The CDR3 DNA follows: TGTGCCAGCAGGGTGAAGGGCTATGGCTACACCTTC.

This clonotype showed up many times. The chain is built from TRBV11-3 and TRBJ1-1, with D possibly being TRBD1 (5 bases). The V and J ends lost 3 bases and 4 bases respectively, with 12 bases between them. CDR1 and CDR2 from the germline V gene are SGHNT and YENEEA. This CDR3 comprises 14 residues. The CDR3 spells CASSFSGAGTEAFF. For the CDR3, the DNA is TGTGCCAGCAGCTTCTCCGGGGCTGGCACTGAAGCTTTCTTT.

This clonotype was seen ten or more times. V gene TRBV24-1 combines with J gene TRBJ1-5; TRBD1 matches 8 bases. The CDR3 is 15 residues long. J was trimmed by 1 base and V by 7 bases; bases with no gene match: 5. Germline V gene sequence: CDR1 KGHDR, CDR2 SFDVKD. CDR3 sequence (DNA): TGTGCCACCAGACCAGGGGGCGAAAGCAATCAGCCCCAGCATTTT. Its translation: CATRPGGESNQPQHF.

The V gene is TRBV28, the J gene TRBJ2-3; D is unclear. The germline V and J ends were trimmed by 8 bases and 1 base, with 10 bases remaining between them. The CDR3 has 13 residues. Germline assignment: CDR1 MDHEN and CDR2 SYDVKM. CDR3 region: CASGVRGTDTQYF. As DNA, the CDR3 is TGTGCCAGCGGGGTACGTGGCACAGATACGCAGTATTTT. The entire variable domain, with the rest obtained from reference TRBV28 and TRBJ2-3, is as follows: DVKVTQSSRYLVKRTGEKVFLECVQDMDHENMFWYRQDPGLGLRLIYFSYDVKMKEKGDIPEGYSVSREKKERFSLILESASTNQTSMYLCASGVRGTDTQYFGPGTRLTVL.

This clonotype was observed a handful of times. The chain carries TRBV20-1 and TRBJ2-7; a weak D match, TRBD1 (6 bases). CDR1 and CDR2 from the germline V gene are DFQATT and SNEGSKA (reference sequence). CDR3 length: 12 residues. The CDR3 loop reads CIARDIEYEQYF. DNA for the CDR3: TGCATTGCCCGGGACATTGAATACGAGCAGTACTTC.

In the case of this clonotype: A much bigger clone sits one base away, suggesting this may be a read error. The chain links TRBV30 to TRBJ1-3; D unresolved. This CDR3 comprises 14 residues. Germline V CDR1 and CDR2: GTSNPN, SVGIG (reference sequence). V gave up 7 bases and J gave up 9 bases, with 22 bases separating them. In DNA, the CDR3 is TGTGCCTCCTTGACCGCCCGGGTAGTCGGCACCATATATTTT. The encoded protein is CASLTARVVGTIYF.

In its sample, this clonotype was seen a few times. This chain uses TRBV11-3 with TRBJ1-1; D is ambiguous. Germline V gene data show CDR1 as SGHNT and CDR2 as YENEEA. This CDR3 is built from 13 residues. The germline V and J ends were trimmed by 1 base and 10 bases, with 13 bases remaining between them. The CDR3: CASSLGLDGGAFF. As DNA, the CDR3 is TGTGCCAGCAGCTTAGGACTCGACGGCGGAGCTTTCTTT.